This entry is about one T cell receptor (beta chain). This record belongs to a study of blood T cell repertoires in COVID-19. As for the study in general: The samples span acute and convalescent COVID-19 from the United States, Italy and Spain. PBMCs, B-cell-depleted T cells, or T cells were the source of the cDNA or gDNA that made up the material.

Authors' processing steps: The assay estimated nucleated cells by amplifying reference gene primers. Clones were sequenced by immunoSEQ multiplex PCR, and TCRdb holds only the in-frame ones, with some missing. V, J and clone size reflect that table, while D and trimming were determined from the DNA. The data show 90,000 or so clones, around 86% seen once. Trimming cost V 6 bases and J 8 bases; bases outside gene matches: 12. This CDR3 comprises 17 residues. Germline loops: CDR1 MNHEY, CDR2 SVGEGT. The receptor was isolated from a human donor in a cohort sampled during active COVID-19. Sequencing used peripheral blood. This chain links TRBV6-2 or TRBV6-3 with TRBJ2-1, with 14 bases aligning to TRBD2. Here the CDR3 DNA reads TGTGCCAGCAGCACCCGAGGGAGACTAGCGGGAGGGGATGAGCAGTTCTTC. It codes for CASSTRGRLAGGDEQFF.